Here is one T cell receptor beta chain with its context. Its specific antigen is unknown. No much larger clone is present one base from it, and per-base qualities are unavailable. This record belongs to a study of cytomegalovirus exposure and HLA in healthy donors (dated by TCRdb to the late 2010s). For context, the study as a whole: In an earlier analysis of under 600 of the donors, 250 to 350 Gb of sequence data and 90 million to 120 million unique TCR beta sequences from about 179 million T cells were reported. An early release that covered roughly 600 HLA-typed donors contained approximately 300 gigabases of sequencing data and around 80 million unique TCR sequences. Of the 350 to 450 genotyped donors, around 81% fell in the genetic ancestry cluster associated with self-reported Caucasian donors. The aim of the study was to test whether cataloging public T cell receptors could identify signatures of past pathogen exposure. Using immunosequencing, the study profiled T cell repertoires from some 670 subjects and related those repertoires to cytomegalovirus serostatus. In addition to the first cohort of approximately 670 subjects, a separate validation cohort of approximately 130 different subjects was used. To predict cytomegalovirus infection status, the study combined high-throughput TCR immunosequencing, statistical association of individual TCRs with disease status, and machine learning. A later analysis re-analyzed previously published TCR beta repertoires from roughly 600 donors and added high-resolution HLA genotyping to study TCR occurrence patterns. Rather than drawing on any new phenotypic data, the later analysis identified candidate immune exposures from TCR beta sequences and the way those sequences occurred across donors. An earlier analysis of approximately 640 of the donors applied high-throughput TCR beta sequencing to assess whether each TCR beta V gene segment acted as functional or pseudogenic. Donor age, sex, ethnicity and CMV serostatus were collected together with the repertoire data. Genome-wide SNP genotypes for about three fifths of the 666 donors were used in a later genetic analysis, which treated that subset as a discovery cohort. Every discovery cohort repertoire had been produced on one sequencing platform. Class I and class II HLA loci were covered by the typing at four-digit resolution. The number of donors typed differed by locus, with about 629-630 for A, B, C, DRB1 and DQB1, roughly 520 for DQA1, 606 for DPA1, and approximately 470 for DPB1. A handful of DR-DQ haplotypes were handled as single units for association and clustering because linkage in the cohort was strong. Among roughly 400 genotyped donors of the cohort, an average of approximately 200,000 unique TCR beta nucleotide sequences was sequenced per donor, of which about 18% were non-productive.

In total, about 650 healthy bone marrow donors made up the cohort. At the time of sampling, all cohort members were nominally healthy, though unrecorded immune exposures were likely present. The donor was CMV seronegative and was included in the group of several hundred seronegative cohort members. A peripheral blood sample was collected from each donor, and TCR beta sequencing was performed on peripheral blood mononuclear cells. Genomic DNA was extracted from the blood cell samples with the Qiagen DNeasy Blood Extraction Kit. The library was built by means of the immunoSEQ multiplex PCR assay. The multiplex PCR relied on a mix of 60 forward primers for TCR Vbeta segments and 13 reverse primers for TCR Jbeta segments. A multiplex PCR assay on genomic DNA amplified the CDR3 region of rearranged TCR beta genes. The amplified TCR beta libraries were sequenced on the Illumina HiSeq System as 87-base-pair reads. The authors processed their data as follows. Across the roughly 670 repertoires, a later analysis counted 78 million or so unique TCR beta chains, some 11 million of which were shared by at least two donors. Raw reads were error-corrected and collapsed into unique sequences with a nearest-neighbor algorithm that merged closely related sequences to remove PCR and sequencing errors. CDR3 sequences were aligned to IMGT reference sequences to assign V, D and J gene segments. For a sequence to be retained, a match of at least six nucleotides to both a V gene segment and a J gene segment was required. A rearrangement was called productive if the CDR3 had no stop codons and remained in frame with V and J, and every other rearrangement was called non-productive. Following IMGT convention, CDR3 was defined as the stretch from the second conserved V-encoded cysteine up to the conserved J-encoded phenylalanine. The earlier analysis of fewer than 700 of the donors excluded sequences that lacked an unambiguous match to a single V gene segment. An earlier analysis of almost 600 of the donors classified V segments as functional when productive rearrangements were above 56.7% and as segregating when the standard deviation between donors was above 5%. A statistical classification framework was built to diagnose cytomegalovirus status from the catalog of TCR beta chain sequences. In a later analysis, TCR nucleotide sequences were compared against IMGT/GENE-DB human TR gene sequences so that V and J genes could be assigned. The TCRdist pipeline was used in a later analysis to assign CDR3 sequences and most-parsimonious VDJ recombination scenarios. In a later analysis, each TCR beta chain was defined by its CDR3 amino acid sequence together with its V-gene family, and reads lacking a unique V-gene family were excluded. To address suspected cross-contamination and a sequencing artifact, a later analysis removed around 600 highly shared, low-generation-probability nucleotide sequences. A later analysis calculated a clonal expansion index for each public chain from normalized within-repertoire ranks of inferred template counts. Generation probabilities in a later analysis came from a VDJ recombination model fitted to out-of-frame rearrangements, and those results were checked against IGoR. In a later analysis, hypergeometric tests were used to score TCR-TCR, TCR-HLA and TCR-CMV co-occurrence, with a repertoire-size bias correction applied to TCR pairs. To estimate false discovery rates, a later analysis permuted the HLA or CMV assignments 20 times. A later analysis grouped co-occurring TCRs with DBSCAN, adding TCRdist sequence similarity when clustering within HLA-allele-positive subsets. Co-occurrence clustering excluded repertoires with fewer than 30,000 or more than 120,000 public chains, plus five with anomalous nucleotide sharing. Drawn from immuneACCESS, this table holds only the in-frame rearrangements with V and J called that TCRdb kept. Clones are partly lost; checked studies trace under half to an unresolved V gene and leave the rest unexplained. V and J calls and clone size follow that table, whereas D and trimming were derived from the DNA. Present in this sample are about 210,000 clones, 75% to 80% of which were seen just once. The top ten clonotypes cover 1.5% to 2% of the sample.

CDR3 length: 16 amino acids, cysteine to phenylalanine. The read is trimmed to its CDR3 DNA, 48 bases read in frame from base 1. Based on the germline V gene (reference sequence), the CDR1 and CDR2 sequences are SEHNR and FQNEAQ. Trimming removed 1 base from V and 0 bases from J, leaving 12 bases between the germline ends. Summary of the overall study and its limitations: According to a later genetic analysis, donors in an Asian-associated ancestry cluster had fewer N-insertions in productive TCRs than the approximately 630-donor mean. Specific HLA alleles were associated with more than 15,000 TCR beta sequences at a false discovery rate of 0.05 in a later analysis. A later analysis reported that several top co-occurrence clusters appeared linked to parvovirus B19, influenza, CMV and Epstein-Barr virus. When HLA alleles, especially DR and DQ, strongly co-occurred, TCR associations were difficult to assign to individual alleles. Some IMGT-functional V segments, including TRBV6-2 and TRBV6-3, could not be told apart with the 87-base-pair reads, so those segments were excluded. A cluster of highly shared sequence variants was judged likely to represent a technical artifact of the sequencing pipeline. A further reported finding was that TCR beta sequences accurately predicted the HLA-A and HLA-B alleles for most subjects in the first cohort. A later analysis found that most CMV-associated TCR beta chains appeared HLA-restricted, with HLA associations seemingly driven largely by CMV exposure. Most TCR sequences were seen in very few donors, while some public TCRs were found in many individuals. The study gave a list of roughly 150 TCR beta chains associated with cytomegalovirus. HLA typing was unavailable for some donors at each locus, so association tests used only the typed subset. In both the original and validation cohorts, the classifier was reported to diagnose cytomegalovirus status with high specificity and sensitivity. Because counts were too low, under 20 rarely observed V segments, including chromosome 9 orphons, were left out of the earlier analysis of over 550 of the donors. Immune exposure information for the cohort was limited to CMV serostatus. V-gene and J-gene trimming of TCR beta chains was associated with a missense DCLRE1C variant in a later genetic analysis, and the association was replicated in an independent cohort. An earlier analysis of some 560 of the donors showed that most TCR beta V segments appeared in productive rearrangements either about 90% or about 30% of the time, which broadly matched IMGT annotations. In a later analysis, HLA-associated TCR beta chains were found to be more clonally expanded and to have lower generation probabilities than equally common non-associated chains. According to a later analysis, TCR association rates differed among HLA loci, with DRB1 alleles showing the most associated TCRs and HLA-C alleles showing the fewest. Correlated functional status among segregating V segments might reflect linkage disequilibrium, but an unknown experimental factor could not be ruled out. This cohort had only TCR beta chains sequenced, and the lack of alpha or paired-chain data limited which features could be detected. In vitro tests confirmed that three of the cytomegalovirus-associated TCR beta chains recognize cytomegalovirus antigens. According to the authors, the approach could potentially be generalized to other disease states and immunological phenotypes. The presence/absence analyses assumed that sequencing depth was roughly uniform across donors, and that assumption may not be true.

Sequencing used PBMCs. In this chain, TRBV7-9 is recombined with TRBJ1-2; the D gene identity is not certain. This TCR derives from a male donor in good health and CMV-seronegative. The CDR3 is CASSLGGGGANYGYTF. Here is the DNA: TGTGCCAGCAGCTTAGGTGGAGGAGGAGCTAACTATGGCTACACCTTC. Reference TRBV7-9 and TRBJ1-2 proteins supply the regions before and after the CDR3; the full variable domain is: DTGVSQNPRHKITKRGQNVTFRCDPISEHNRLYWYRQTLGQGPEFLTYFQNEAQLEKSRLLSDRFSAERPKGSFSTLEIQRTEQGDSAMYLCASSLGGGGANYGYTFGSGTRLTVV.